This paragraph reports one T cell receptor (beta chain). Its antigen is unidentified. V was shortened by 3 bases and J by 6 bases, with 18 bases between the two germline ends. From germline, CDR1 is SGHDN and CDR2 FVKESK. The CDR3 contains 15 residues. The data originate from a study of cytomegalovirus exposure and HLA in healthy donors. General study points: A reported reduction in N-insertions relative to the approximately 600-donor mean was seen in an Asian-associated ancestry cluster in a later analysis.

PCR involved 60 Vbeta and 13 Jbeta primers. Only in-frame clones appear in the TCRdb table, and some are missing; sequencing was by immunoSEQ multiplex PCR. Among 80,000 to 130,000 clones listed, about three quarters were seen once. This chain connects TRBV14 to TRBJ2-7; D possibly corresponds to TRBD2 (7 bases). The sample consisted of PBMCs. The sequence derives from a male donor in good health and CMV-seropositive. CDR3 nucleotide sequence: TGTGCCAGCAGCCATTCCCGGGGGGCCGTCGGCGAGCAGTACTTC. Translating gives CASSHSRGAVGEQYF.